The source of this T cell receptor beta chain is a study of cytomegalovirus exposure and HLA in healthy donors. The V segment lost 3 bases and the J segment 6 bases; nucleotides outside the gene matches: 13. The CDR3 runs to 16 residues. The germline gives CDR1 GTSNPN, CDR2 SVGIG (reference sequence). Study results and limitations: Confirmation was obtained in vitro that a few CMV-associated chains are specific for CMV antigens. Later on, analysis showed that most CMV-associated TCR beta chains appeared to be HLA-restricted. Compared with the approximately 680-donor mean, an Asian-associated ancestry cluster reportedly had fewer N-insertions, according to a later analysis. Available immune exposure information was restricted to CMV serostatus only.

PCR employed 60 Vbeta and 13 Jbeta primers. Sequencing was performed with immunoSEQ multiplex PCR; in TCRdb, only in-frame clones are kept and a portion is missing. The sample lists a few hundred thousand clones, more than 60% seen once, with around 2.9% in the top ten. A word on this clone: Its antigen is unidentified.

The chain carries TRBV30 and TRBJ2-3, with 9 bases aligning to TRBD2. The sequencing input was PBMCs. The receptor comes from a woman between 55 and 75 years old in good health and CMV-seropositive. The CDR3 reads CAWRVAGAAIGDTQYF. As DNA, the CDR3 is TGTGCCTGGAGGGTAGCGGGGGCGGCTATAGGGGATACGCAGTATTTT.